This entry lists 25 T cell receptor beta chains sequenced from one sample in a study of blood T cell repertoires in COVID-19 (dated by TCRdb to 2020 to 2021). The library was made by the immunoSEQ multiplex PCR assay. TCRdb retrieved this table from immuneACCESS and kept in-frame rearrangements only. Not all clones are present; in checked studies, unresolved V genes account for under half, and no reason is known for the remainder. The sample includes about 64,000 clones, with 75% to 95% observed a single time. The ten most abundant clones make up around 8.4% of the sample. Input material: peripheral blood. Every receptor here comes from a woman at least 80 years old with active COVID-19.

This clone was detected only a few times. The chain is built from TRBV30 and TRBJ2-7; D perhaps matches TRBD2 (6 bases). The CDR3 runs to 12 residues. Germline V gene data show CDR1 as GTSNPN and CDR2 as SVGIG (reference sequence). Trimming took off 5 bases at V and 3 bases at J, with 11 bases between the two ends. Written as DNA, the CDR3 is TGTGCCTGGGGTCGGGACTTCTACGAGCAGTACTTC. Protein product: CAWGRDFYEQYF.

This chain connects TRBV11-3 to TRBJ2-3; weak D call: TRBD2 (6 bases). This CDR3 region has 13 residues. V was shortened by 7 bases and J by 1 base, with 9 bases between the two germline ends. Germline CDR1 reads SGHNT; CDR2 reads YENEEA. In DNA, the CDR3 is TGTGCCAGCACCCCTAGCGGCACAGATACGCAGTATTTT. Its protein product is CASTPSGTDTQYF.

The chain has TRBV7-9 and TRBJ1-4; no clear D gene. V lost 1 base and J lost 3, with 6 bases in between. Germline V gene sequence: CDR1 SEHNR, CDR2 FQNEAQ (reference sequence). This CDR3 is 14 amino acids long. The chain's CDR3 is CASSLVTANEKLFF. CDR3 coding DNA: TGTGCCAGCAGCTTAGTTACTGCTAATGAAAAACTGTTTTTT. The variable domain in full, with the rest retrieved from reference TRBV7-9 and TRBJ1-4, is DTGVSQNPRHKITKRGQNVTFRCDPISEHNRLYWYRQTLGQGPEFLTYFQNEAQLEKSRLLSDRFSAERPKGSFSTLEIQRTEQGDSAMYLCASSLVTANEKLFFGSGTQLSVL.

The chain couples TRBV14 to TRBJ2-7; maybe TRBD2 (5 bases). Germline CDR1 is SGHDN and CDR2 is FVKESK. The CDR3 contains 11 residues. V lost 1 base and J lost 13, with 11 bases in between. CDR3 nucleotide sequence: TGTGCCAGCAGCCAAGGAGGGAATGGCTACTTC. It encodes CASSQGGNGYF.

This clone has a handful of counts. The chain joins TRBV3-1 (or the pseudogene TRBV3-2) to TRBJ2-1; TRBD2 agrees at 10 bases. After removal of 2 bases from V and 7 bases from J, the junction contained 5 bases not matched to a gene. The germline V gene encodes CDR1 LGHDT and CDR2 YNNKEL (reference sequence). The CDR3 runs 15 residues. CDR3 bases: TGTGCCAGCAGCCAAATAGCGGGGGGCTCGAATGAGCAGTTCTTC. It yields the protein CASSQIAGGSNEQFF.

The V call is TRBV6-5, the J call TRBJ2-7; tentatively, D is TRBD1 (6 bases). V was cut by 4 bases and J by 3 bases, with 13 bases left in between. Per the germline V gene, CDR1 is MNHEY and CDR2 is SVGAGI. The CDR3 is 14 amino acids. CDR3 sequence reads: CASSSWTRGYEQYF. CDR3 in DNA: TGTGCCAGCAGTTCCTGGACCAGGGGCTACGAGCAGTACTTC.

This clone was counted only a few times. The rearrangement uses TRBV11-1 and TRBJ1-6; TRBD1 aligns across 7 bases. Germline CDR1 is SGHAT and CDR2 is FQDESV (reference sequence). This CDR3 contains 16 residues. V dropped 2 bases and J dropped 6; count of bases not matched to a gene: 7. CDR3 in amino acids: CASSLFTGTVNSPLHF. Here the CDR3 DNA reads TGTGCCAGCAGCTTATTCACCGGGACAGTTAATTCACCCCTCCACTTT.

This clone showed up just a few times. The chain links TRBV12-3 or TRBV12-4 to TRBJ1-4; no clear D gene. The V end was cut by 6 bases, the J end by 7 bases, with 12 bases between. The CDR3 covers 13 residues. Here the CDR3 reads CASSRNWSEKLFF. DNA of the CDR3: TGTGCCAGCAGCCGTAACTGGAGTGAAAAACTGTTTTTT.

V usage is TRBV12-3 or TRBV12-4 and J usage is TRBJ2-3; D is unclear. The CDR3 contains 12 residues. The V end was cut by 6 bases, the J end by 6 bases, with 10 bases between. CDR3 region: CASSSQADTQYF. As DNA, the CDR3 is TGTGCCAGCAGCTCGCAGGCGGATACGCAGTATTTT.

The chain carries TRBV3-1 (or the pseudogene TRBV3-2) and TRBJ2-2; D might be TRBD2 (7 bases). The germline V gene has CDR1 LGHDT and CDR2 YNNKEL (reference sequence). V dropped 2 bases and J dropped 5 bases, with 18 bases sitting between them. The length of the CDR3 is 17 residues. Written as DNA, the CDR3 is TGTGCCAGCAGCCAAACAGGGAGGGTTGGAGGGACCGGGGAGCTGTTTTTT. It codes for CASSQTGRVGGTGELFF.

The chain is built from TRBV5-1 and TRBJ1-1, with D tentatively TRBD1 (5 bases). Trimming took 1 base from V and 5 from J, leaving 15 bases between them. The germline gives CDR1 SGHRS, CDR2 YFSETQ. This CDR3 comprises 15 residues. The CDR3 here is CASSLSLTGETEAFF. The CDR3 DNA is TGCGCCAGCAGCTTGTCTCTCACGGGGGAGACTGAAGCTTTCTTT.

V is TRBV7-8 and J is TRBJ2-3; 8 bases are shared with TRBD1. In germline, CDR1 is SGHVS, CDR2 FQNEAQ. V lost 3 bases, J lost 3 bases, and 2 bases stayed unmatched. The CDR3 has 14 residues. The CDR3 region has the DNA TGTGCCAGCAGCTTCGACAGGGGTACAGATACGCAGTATTTT. Translation gives CASSFDRGTDTQYF.

V is TRBV21-1 and J is TRBJ1-2; the table's D call, TRBD1, has no DNA check behind it. TRBV21-1 is classified as a pseudogene. The CDR3 has 15 amino acids. The CDR3 nucleotides are TGTGCCAGCAGCAAAGATCAGCAGGGCCACTATGGCTACACCTTC. This gives the protein CASSKDQQGHYGYTF.

The genes are TRBV3-1 (or the pseudogene TRBV3-2) and TRBJ1-4; D not resolved. This CDR3 spans 14 amino acids. Trimming shortened V by 3 bases and J by 8 bases, and 13 bases separated the two germline ends. Per the germline V gene, CDR1 is LGHDT and CDR2 is YNNKEL (reference sequence). CDR3 nucleotide sequence: TGTGCCAGCAGCCAGCCTGCCTCGGGGGAAAAACTGTTTTTT. Translating it yields CASSQPASGEKLFF.

This chain links TRBV19 with TRBJ2-7; TRBD1 agrees at 8 bases. Trimming at V came to 10 bases and at J to 3 bases, leaving 17 bases not matched to a gene. Germline CDR1 and CDR2: LNHDA and SQIVND (reference sequence). The CDR3 extends over 16 amino acids. The CDR3 DNA is TGTGCCACCGCGGTAAAAGAGACAGGGGTCCTCTACGAGCAGTACTTC. Translating it yields CATAVKETGVLYEQYF.

The chain links TRBV6-5 to TRBJ1-1; a possible D gene is TRBD1 (6 bases). Germline V CDR1 and CDR2: MNHEY, SVGAGI. The CDR3 is made up of 15 amino acids. The ends were cut back, 6 bases at V and 0 bases at J, with 14 bases in the middle. The CDR3 loop is CASRGRGALNTEAFF. CDR3 in DNA: TGTGCCAGCAGGGGCAGGGGCGCTTTGAACACTGAAGCTTTCTTT.

This sequence joins TRBV9 and TRBJ1-4; D uncertain. Trimming removed 5 bases from V and 3 bases from J, with 8 bases in between. Germline-derived CDR1 and CDR2 are SGDLS and YYNGEE. The CDR3 loop spans 13 amino acids. The CDR3 loop is CASSDGSNEKLFF. CDR3 bases: TGTGCCAGCAGTGACGGGTCTAATGAAAAACTGTTTTTT.

The chain carries TRBV6-5 and TRBJ2-2; 9 bases align to TRBD2. The germline V gene encodes CDR1 MNHEY and CDR2 SVGAGI. This CDR3 is 15 amino acids long. The junction had 6 bases not matched to a gene; V was cut back by 5 bases and J by 5 bases. CDR3 coding DNA: TGTGCCAGCAGTCTAAGCGGGGGGTCAACCGGGGAGCTGTTTTTT. Translation gives CASSLSGGSTGELFF.

The rearrangement joins TRBV12-1 to TRBJ1-5; the table's D call, TRBD1, has no DNA check behind it. TRBV12-1 is a known pseudogene. The CDR3 covers 15 residues. CDR3 bases: TGTGCCAGCAGCAGCCGGGGGACAGGGTGTCAGCCCCAGCATTTT. It translates to CASSSRGTGCQPQHF.

For the CDR3, the DNA is TGCGCCAGCAGCTTGGGCGGAGGACCCCCCTATGGCTACACCTTC. This gives the protein CASSLGGGPPYGYTF. The chain carries TRBV5-1 and TRBJ1-2; unclear D gene. The CDR3 runs 15 residues. Germline V gene data show CDR1 as SGHRS and CDR2 as YFSETQ. Trimming left V 0 bases short and J 4 bases short, with 13 bases between.

This chain uses TRBV19 with TRBJ2-7; a weak D match, TRBD1 (8 bases). The CDR3 has 15 residues. Germline V gene lookup returns CDR1 LNHDA and CDR2 SQIVND (reference sequence). Trimming took off 6 bases at V and 0 bases at J, with 15 bases between the two ends. CDR3 protein: CASRREGQASYEQYF. The CDR3 DNA reads TGTGCCAGTAGGAGGGAGGGACAGGCCTCCTACGAGCAGTACTTC.

The rearrangement uses TRBV27 and TRBJ2-1, with 9 bases identical to TRBD1. CDR3 length: 15 amino acids. V gave up 6 bases and J gave up 2 bases; unmatched junction bases: 5. The germline V gene has CDR1 MNHEY and CDR2 SMNVEV (reference sequence). The CDR3 DNA reads as TGTGCCAGCAGACCGGGACAGGGCACCTACAATGAGCAGTTCTTC. It codes for CASRPGQGTYNEQFF.

The gene calls are TRBV5-8 and TRBJ2-1, with D maybe TRBD1 (5 bases). CDR1 SGHTS and CDR2 YDEGEE come from the germline V gene. CDR3 length: 15 amino acids. V lost 0 bases, J lost 7 bases, and 14 bases lay in between. In DNA form, the CDR3 reads TGTGCCAGCAGCTTGGAGGTGGGGCTCCGGAATGAGCAGTTCTTC. Translated, it gives CASSLEVGLRNEQFF.

This clone occurred once. The chain has TRBV10-3 and TRBJ2-3; 10 bases align to TRBD1. CDR1 is ENHRY, CDR2 SYGVKD, per germline. J was trimmed by 5 bases and V by 3 bases; bases with no gene match: 11. CDR3 length: 17 residues. The CDR3 DNA reads as TGTGCCATCAGTGATCCCTCGGACAGGGGGAATATAGATACGCAGTATTTT. Amino acids: CAISDPSDRGNIDTQYF.

The rearrangement uses TRBV5-4 and TRBJ2-5; 9 bases line up with TRBD2. V gave up 4 bases and J gave up 2 bases; unmatched junction bases: 6. The germline V gene has CDR1 SGHNT and CDR2 YYREEE (reference sequence). The CDR3 totals 15 residues. CDR3 residues: CASSAPSGGQETQYF. The CDR3 DNA reads TGTGCCAGCAGCGCCCCCAGCGGGGGGCAAGAGACCCAGTACTTC. Complete variable domain (other parts from reference TRBV5-4 and TRBJ2-5): ETGVTQSPTHLIKTRGQQVTLRCSSQSGHNTVSWYQQALGQGPQFIFQYYREEENGRGNFPPRFSGLQFPNYSSELNVNALELDDSALYLCASSAPSGGQETQYFGPGTRLLVL.